This T cell receptor (beta chain) was identified during a study of blood T cell repertoires in COVID-19. TCRdb's copy holds only in-frame clones and misses some; the assay was immunoSEQ multiplex PCR. This table has over 250,000 clones, under 90% appearing once. The specimen sequenced was peripheral blood. This TCR was recovered from a man between 45 and 60 years old with acute or convalescent COVID-19.

The CDR3 DNA follows: TGTGCCACGGGGCGACTAGCGGCGGGCTCGCCGATCGAGCTGTTTTTT. It yields the protein CATGRLAAGSPIELFF. V gene TRBV19 combines with J gene TRBJ2-2; 9 bases align to TRBD2. CDR3 size: 16 residues. CDR1 and CDR2 from the germline V gene are LNHDA and SQIVND (reference sequence). V dropped 10 bases and J dropped 11; count of bases not matched to a gene: 20.